This T cell receptor beta chain was documented in a study of blood T cell repertoires in COVID-19. Here immunoSEQ multiplex PCR was the method, and the copy in TCRdb shows in-frame clones only, minus some. There are over 150,000 clones in the sample; approximately 90% occur only once, and about 2% lies in the top ten. Looked up from germline, CDR1 is SGHRS and CDR2 is YFSETQ. Trimming stripped 0 bases from V and 1 base from J, with 7 bases between. The CDR3 extends over 14 amino acids. With regard to this clone: Other DNA sequences in this specimen translate into the identical CDR3.

The rearrangement links TRBV5-1 to TRBJ1-1; D gene uncertain. The TCR comes from a man younger than 30 with acute or convalescent COVID-19. The sample comprised peripheral blood. CDR3 protein: CASSLDTSNTEAFF. The CDR3 DNA reads as TGCGCCAGCAGCTTGGATACATCGAACACTGAAGCTTTCTTT.